A selection of T cell receptor beta chains follows, all from one sample in a study of T cells in Graves' hyperthyroidism and ophthalmopathy. Each CDR3 protein is one row after TCRdb ran MiXCR on the multiplex PCR reads. Here the sample spans about 840,000 distinct CDR3 sequences, around 39% being singletons. The sequencing input was blood. These TCRs come from a man between 18 and 35 years old with Graves' hyperthyroidism. Each CDR3 is given with its conserved first and last residue. Each record gives: D gene, clone size, V gene, J gene, CDR3 DNA, CDR3 protein. The D gene is left open where the match is weak. Clone size appears in some rows only: once, few, many, or a class for an expanded clone.

D: TRBD1; size: NA; V: TRBV15; J: TRBJ1-5; DNA: TGTGCCACCAGCAGGGACAGGGGGAAGCCCCAGCATTTT; CDR3: CATSRDRGKPQHF
D: NA; size: many; V: TRBV18; J: TRBJ1-1; DNA: TGTGCCAGCTCACCAAACGCGCAAGATGAAGCTTTCTTT; CDR3: CASSPNAQDEAFF
D: NA; size: NA; V: TRBV7-7; J: TRBJ2-2; DNA: TGTGCTAGCAGCTCAGAGGCCAGGCGTTGGACCGGGGAGCTGTTTTTT; CDR3: CASSSEARRWTGELFF
D: TRBD1; size: NA; V: TRBV13; J: TRBJ2-5; DNA: TGTGCCAGCAGCTTACCCCGGCAGGGGGATAAGGGAGAGACCCAGTACTTC; CDR3: CASSLPRQGDKGETQYF
D: NA; size: NA; V: TRBV4-3; J: TRBJ2-7; DNA: TGCGCCAGCAGCCAAGATCTAGAACAGAAGTACGAGCAGTACTTC; CDR3: CASSQDLEQKYEQYF
D: NA; size: NA; V: TRBV6-5; J: TRBJ2-7; DNA: TGTGCCAGCAGTTCACGGGCCAGAGCCTACGAGCAGTACTTC; CDR3: CASSSRARAYEQYF
D: TRBD1; size: few; V: TRBV6-1; J: TRBJ2-6; DNA: TGTGCCAGCACCGGACAGGGGTCCTACTCTGGGGCCAACGTCCTGACTTTC; CDR3: CASTGQGSYSGANVLTF
D: NA; size: NA; V: TRBV29-1; J: TRBJ2-7; DNA: TGTGCCAGCTCACCTTCCTACGAGCAGCACTTC; CDR3: CASSPSYEQHF
D: TRBD1; size: NA; V: TRBV5-5; J: TRBJ2-7; DNA: TGTGCCAGCAGCCCGACAGGGTTTTGGGAGCAGTACTTC; CDR3: CASSPTGFWEQYF
D: TRBD1; size: many; V: TRBV10-3; J: TRBJ1-5; DNA: TGTGCCATCAGGGGGACAGGTGGTGAACAGCCCCAGCATTTT; CDR3: CAIRGTGGEQPQHF
D: NA; size: many; V: TRBV2; J: TRBJ1-5; DNA: TGTGCCACAAGCTTAGGACAGAGCAATCAGCCCCAGCATTTT; CDR3: CATSLGQSNQPQHF
D: TRBD1; size: few; V: TRBV7-2; J: TRBJ2-2; DNA: TGTGCCAGCAGCCCGGGGAGGGACAGGGGGGCCTCCGGGGAGCTGTTTTTT; CDR3: CASSPGRDRGASGELFF
D: NA; size: few; V: TRBV20-1; J: TRBJ1-6; DNA: TGCAGTGCTAGACTGGAGCCGAGCTCCTATAATTCACCCCTCCACTTT; CDR3: CSARLEPSSYNSPLHF
D: NA; size: NA; V: TRBV11-1; J: TRBJ1-4; DNA: TGTGCCAGCAGCTTGGACCCCCCATATACAACTAATGAAAAACTGTTTTTT; CDR3: CASSLDPPYTTNEKLFF
D: NA; size: many; V: TRBV10-3; J: TRBJ2-7; DNA: TGTGCCATCAGTGATCCCCTTGGCAGATACGAGCAGTACTTC; CDR3: CAISDPLGRYEQYF
D: NA; size: NA; V: TRBV6-5; J: TRBJ1-1; DNA: TGTGCCAGCAGGGAACGGGACAACAGGGCAAGGGCTTTCTTT; CDR3: CASRERDNRARAFF
D: TRBD1; size: NA; V: TRBV25-1; J: TRBJ1-5; DNA: TGTGCCAGCAGTACCCCATTAGGACAGGGGTCAGGGCAGCCCCAGCATTTT; CDR3: CASSTPLGQGSGQPQHF
D: NA; size: many; V: TRBV19; J: TRBJ1-1; DNA: TGTGCCACCTTCCCGGGGACTGAAGCTTTCTTT; CDR3: CATFPGTEAFF
D: TRBD1; size: many; V: TRBV29-1; J: TRBJ2-7; DNA: TGCAGCGTTGCGGGACAGCACTACGAGCAGTACTTC; CDR3: CSVAGQHYEQYF
D: NA; size: many; V: TRBV13; J: TRBJ1-2; DNA: TGTGCCAGAAGGGGTCCTAACTATGGCTACACCTTC; CDR3: CARRGPNYGYTF
D: NA; size: few; V: TRBV6-5; J: TRBJ1-1; DNA: TGTGCCAGCAGTTCCCCCCAATCTGAAGCTTTCTTT; CDR3: CASSSPQSEAFF